A single sample is the source of the 7 T cell receptor beta chains below, sequenced in a study of OX40 agonist ivuxolimab in advanced cancers. Profiled with immunoSEQ multiplex PCR; TCRdb holds only in-frame clones, not every one. The table lists more than 50,000 clones, about 86% of them singletons. The source material was CD4+ or CD8+ T cells sorted from blood, sampled in a trial of the OX40 agonist ivuxolimab. The receptor set was obtained from an adult with an advanced solid tumor such as melanoma, head and neck, liver or kidney cancer.

The V call is TRBV7-2, the J call TRBJ2-7, with 7 bases aligning to TRBD2. The trim removed 1 base at V and 2 bases at J, leaving 5 bases unmatched. The CDR3 is made up of 15 amino acids. Germline CDR1 is SGHTA and CDR2 is FQGNSA. DNA for the CDR3: TGTGCCAGCAGCTTAGGGCCAGGGAGGGCCTACGAGCAGTACTTC. It translates to CASSLGPGRAYEQYF.

This sequence joins TRBV5-1 and TRBJ1-1, with 9 bases matching TRBD1. The trim removed 4 bases at V and 5 bases at J, leaving 9 bases unmatched. Germline CDR1 and CDR2: SGHRS and YFSETQ. This CDR3 comprises 15 residues. For the CDR3, the DNA is TGCGCCAGCAGCCTACCGACAGGGGGGAGGACTGAAGCTTTCTTT. The encoded protein is CASSLPTGGRTEAFF.

The chain links TRBV6-6 to TRBJ2-1, with D unresolved. Trimming cost V 8 bases and J 0 bases, with 8 bases left between them. In germline, CDR1 is MNHNY, CDR2 SVGAGI (reference sequence). This CDR3 spans 13 amino acids. The DNA for the CDR3 is TGTGCCAGCCGTCCGAGCTCCTACAATGAGCAGTTCTTC. Translated: CASRPSSYNEQFF.

The chain is built from TRBV9 and TRBJ2-3; the match to TRBD2 covers 11 bases. CDR3 length: 17 amino acids. Germline V gene lookup returns CDR1 SGDLS and CDR2 YYNGEE. Germline trimming cut 1 base from V and 0 bases from J; bases unmatched to any gene: 4. The CDR3 loop reads CASSVSLAGGSTDTQYF. Written as DNA, the CDR3 is TGTGCCAGCAGCGTAAGTCTAGCGGGGGGAAGCACAGATACGCAGTATTTT.

This clone was counted only a few times. Within the sample, other DNA sequences also encode this same CDR3. The chain has TRBV18 and TRBJ2-2, with 8 bases identical to TRBD1. Germline trimming cut 3 bases from V and 5 bases from J; bases unmatched to any gene: 5. The CDR3 spans 15 residues. Germline V lookup: CDR1 KGHSH, CDR2 LQKENI. CDR3 protein: CASSPTGDKTGELFF. The CDR3 DNA follows: TGTGCCAGCTCACCGACAGGGGACAAAACCGGGGAGCTGTTTTTT.

This chain uses TRBV7-2 with TRBJ2-5, with D uncertain. The germline gives CDR1 SGHTA, CDR2 FQGNSA. The CDR3 is 15 amino acids. V lost 1 base and J lost 2, with 11 bases in between. CDR3 region: CASSLETGRQETQYF. The CDR3 DNA sequence: TGTGCCAGCAGCTTAGAGACGGGTAGGCAAGAGACCCAGTACTTC.

V is TRBV10-2 and J is TRBJ2-1, with 9 positions matching TRBD2. Germline V gene sequence: CDR1 WSHSY, CDR2 SAAADI. Unmatched junction bases numbered 6, after V lost 9 bases and J lost 3 bases. The CDR3 consists of 14 residues. The CDR3 coding sequence is TGCGCCAGTAGACCGACTAGCGGCTACAATGAGCAGTTCTTC. It translates to CASRPTSGYNEQFF.